These 8 T cell receptor beta chains came from one sample sequenced in a study of type 1 regulatory T cells (TCRdb year 2021). Points the paper makes about the study in general: A more restricted TCR repertoire was observed in Tr1 cells than in non-Tr1 cells, and this restriction was interpreted in the study as alloantigen-induced clonal expansion.

The sequencing machine was an Illumina MiSeq. TCRdb passed the public sequencing reads through fastp at Q25 and MiXCR, retaining productive beta sequences. Identical CDR3 protein sequences are pooled into one entry, listed with their most common genes and DNA. The sample data list 60,000 to 75,000 distinct CDR3 sequences, and less than 25% of these were observed just once. Jointly, the top ten make up less than 10% of the sample. Their antigens remain unidentified. Sample: cultured type 1 regulatory T (Tr1) cells, either the whole culture or a sorted fraction (not recorded which). The cell subset or site label corresponds to: type 1 regulatory T cells sorted from the T-allo10 product. These receptors came from a human donor in good health.

The chain recombines TRBV15 with TRBJ1-3, with D possibly TRBD1 on 5 matching bases. The CDR3 length is 16 residues. Trimming stripped 4 bases from V and 2 bases from J, with 15 bases between. Germline assignment: CDR1 LNHNV and CDR2 YYDKDF (reference sequence). CDR3 residues: CATSNLRGATGNTIYF. In DNA, the CDR3 is TGTGCCACCAGCAACCTCCGCGGGGCTACTGGAAACACCATATATTTT.

J is TRBJ2-3 and V is TRBV7-2, with D maybe TRBD1 (6 bases). The CDR3 runs 15 residues. The germline V gene has CDR1 SGHTA and CDR2 FQGNSA. The ends were cut back, 1 base at V and 1 base at J, with 9 bases in the middle. CDR3 sequence (DNA): TGTGCCAGCAGCTTAGTGACAGGACGCACAGATACGCAGTATTTT. It translates to CASSLVTGRTDTQYF.

Remarks on this clonotype: A single base separates this from a much larger clone, so it may be a read error. This chain links TRBV9 with TRBJ2-5, with a weak D call TRBD1 (6 bases). The CDR3 has 14 residues. Germline values: CDR1 SGDLS, CDR2 YYNGEE. The CDR3 sequence is CASSVDRVQEAQYF. As DNA, the CDR3 is TGTGCCAGCAGCGTAGACAGGGTCCAAGAGGCCCAGTACTTC.

This clonotype was seen more than once but under ten times. DNA for the CDR3: TGTGCCAGCTCGAACTCTGGGGCCAACGTCCTGACTTTC. Translation: CASSNSGANVLTF. The gene calls are TRBV7-9 and TRBJ2-6; D remains ambiguous. Between the trimmed V and J ends, which lost 8 bases and 0 bases, there was a span of 5 bases. Looked up from germline, CDR1 is SEHNR and CDR2 is FQNEAQ (reference sequence). The CDR3 has 13 amino acids.

This clonotype was recorded once. The chain uses TRBV7-2 and TRBJ2-7; 7 bases line up with TRBD2. After removal of 5 bases from V and 2 bases from J, the junction contained 6 bases not matched to a gene. Germline V gene data show CDR1 as SGHTA and CDR2 as FQGNSA. The CDR3 loop spans 14 amino acids. The CDR3 DNA reads TGTGCCAGCAGCCGAGGACTAGATCCCTACGAGCAGTACTTC. This sequence encodes CASSRGLDPYEQYF.

The chain is built from TRBV12-3 or TRBV12-4 and TRBJ2-2; 8 bases are a match to TRBD2. V shed 0 bases and J 2 bases; nucleotides not matched to a gene: 11. The CDR3 runs to 19 residues. CDR3: CASSLAIPGLVLNTGELFF. CDR3 sequence (DNA): TGTGCCAGCAGTTTAGCAATCCCGGGACTAGTACTTAACACCGGGGAGCTGTTTTTT.

This chain uses TRBV7-2 with TRBJ2-1, with D perhaps being TRBD1 or TRBD2 (5 bases each). The CDR3 runs 15 residues. Germline V lookup: CDR1 SGHTA, CDR2 FQGNSA. Trimming cost V 5 bases and J 9 bases, with 20 bases left between them. The CDR3 loop reads CASSDPGRPSREQFF. The CDR3 DNA is TGTGCCAGCAGCGATCCGGGACGCCCCTCCCGTGAGCAGTTCTTC.

The genes are TRBV4-2 and TRBJ2-4, with a tentative D call TRBD2 (5 bases). The V and J ends lost 0 bases and 0 bases respectively, with 21 bases between them. The CDR3 loop spans 20 amino acids. Per the germline V gene, CDR1 is LGHNA and CDR2 is YNFKEQ. CDR3 DNA: TGTGCCAGCAGCCAAGACAAGGGCGGGTCGGGGATCCTAGCCAAAAACATTCAGTACTTC. This gives the protein CASSQDKGGSGILAKNIQYF.